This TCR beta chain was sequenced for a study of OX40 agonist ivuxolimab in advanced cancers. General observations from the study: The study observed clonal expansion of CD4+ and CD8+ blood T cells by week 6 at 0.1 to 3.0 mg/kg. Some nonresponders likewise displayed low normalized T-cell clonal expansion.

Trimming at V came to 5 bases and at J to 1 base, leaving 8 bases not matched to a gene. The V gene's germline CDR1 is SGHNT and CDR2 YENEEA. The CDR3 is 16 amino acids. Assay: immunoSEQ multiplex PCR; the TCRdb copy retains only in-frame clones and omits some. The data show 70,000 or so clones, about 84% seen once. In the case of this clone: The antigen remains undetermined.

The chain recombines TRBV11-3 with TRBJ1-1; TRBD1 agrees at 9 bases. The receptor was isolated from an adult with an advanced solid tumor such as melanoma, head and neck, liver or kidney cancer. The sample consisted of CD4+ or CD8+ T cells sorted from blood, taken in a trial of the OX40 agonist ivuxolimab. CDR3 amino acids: CASSPRDRDWNTEAFF. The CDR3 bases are TGTGCCAGCAGCCCACGGGACAGGGATTGGAACACTGAAGCTTTCTTT.